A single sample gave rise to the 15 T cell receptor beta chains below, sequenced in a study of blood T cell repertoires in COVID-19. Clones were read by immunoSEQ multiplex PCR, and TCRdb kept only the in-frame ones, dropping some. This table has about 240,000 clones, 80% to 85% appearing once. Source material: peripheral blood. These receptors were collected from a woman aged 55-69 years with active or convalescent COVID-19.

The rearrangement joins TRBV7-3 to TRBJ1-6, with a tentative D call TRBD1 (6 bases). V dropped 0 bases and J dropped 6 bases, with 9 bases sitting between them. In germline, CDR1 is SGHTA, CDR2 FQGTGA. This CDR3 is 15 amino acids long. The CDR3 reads CASSLTDRSNSPLHF. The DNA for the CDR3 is TGTGCCAGCAGCTTAACCGACAGGAGTAATTCACCCCTCCACTTT.

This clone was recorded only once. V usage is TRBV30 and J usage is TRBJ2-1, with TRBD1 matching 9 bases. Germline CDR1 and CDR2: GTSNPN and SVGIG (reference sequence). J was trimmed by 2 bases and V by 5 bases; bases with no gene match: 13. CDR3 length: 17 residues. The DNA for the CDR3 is TGTGCCTGGGCGGGGCGGACAGGGGTCCCCCCCTACAATGAGCAGTTCTTC. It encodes CAWAGRTGVPPYNEQFF.

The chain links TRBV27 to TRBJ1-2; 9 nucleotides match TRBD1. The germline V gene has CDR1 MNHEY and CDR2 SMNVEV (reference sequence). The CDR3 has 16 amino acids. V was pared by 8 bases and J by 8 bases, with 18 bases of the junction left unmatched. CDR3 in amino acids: CASRWGQGGPGGGYTF. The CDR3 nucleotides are TGTGCCAGCCGGTGGGGACAGGGAGGCCCCGGGGGGGGCTACACCTTC.

The CDR3 spells CATSDGGRRDYGYTF. CDR3 nucleotide sequence: TGTGCCACCTCTGATGGGGGCAGGCGAGACTATGGCTACACCTTC. The V gene is TRBV6-6, the J gene TRBJ1-2; a possible D gene is TRBD1 (6 bases). The V gene lost 10 bases and the J gene lost 3 bases, with 21 bases spanning the gap. The CDR3 contains 15 residues. Germline-derived CDR1 and CDR2 are MNHNY and SVGAGI (reference sequence).

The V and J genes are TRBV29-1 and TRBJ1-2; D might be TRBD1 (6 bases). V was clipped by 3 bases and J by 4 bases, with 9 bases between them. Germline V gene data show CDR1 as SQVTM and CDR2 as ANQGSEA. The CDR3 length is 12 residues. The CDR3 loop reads CSVEVRGYGYTF. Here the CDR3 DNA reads TGCAGCGTTGAGGTCAGGGGCTATGGCTACACCTTC.

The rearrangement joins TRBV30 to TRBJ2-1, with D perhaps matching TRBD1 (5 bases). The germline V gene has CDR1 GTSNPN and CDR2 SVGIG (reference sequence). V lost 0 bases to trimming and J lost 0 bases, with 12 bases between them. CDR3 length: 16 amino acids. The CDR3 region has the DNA TGTGCCTGGAGTGTGAAGGGGCTAAGCTCCTACAATGAGCAGTTCTTC. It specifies CAWSVKGLSSYNEQFF.

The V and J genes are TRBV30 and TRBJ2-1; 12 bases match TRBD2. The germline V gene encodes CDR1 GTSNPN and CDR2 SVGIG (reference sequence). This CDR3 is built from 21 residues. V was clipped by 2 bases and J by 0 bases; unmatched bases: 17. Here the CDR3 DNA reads TGTGCCTGGAGTTCCCCTAGCGGGGGGGTCCGACGATCGAGCTCCTACAATGAGCAGTTCTTC. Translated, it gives CAWSSPSGGVRRSSSYNEQFF.

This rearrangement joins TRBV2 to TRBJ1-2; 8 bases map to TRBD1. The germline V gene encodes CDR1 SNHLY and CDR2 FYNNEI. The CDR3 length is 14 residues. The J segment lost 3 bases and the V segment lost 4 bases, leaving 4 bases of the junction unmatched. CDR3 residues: CASSGQGADYGYTF. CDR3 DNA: TGTGCCAGCAGTGGTCAGGGGGCAGACTATGGCTACACCTTC.

Here the CDR3 DNA reads TGTGCCAGCAGCTTGGGGCAGGGCTATAATTCACCCCTCCACTTT. This encodes CASSLGQGYNSPLHF. This rearrangement joins TRBV5-6 to TRBJ1-6, with D possibly being TRBD1 (5 bases). This CDR3 has 15 residues. Trimming took off 0 bases at V and 3 bases at J, with 7 bases between the two ends. Per germline, CDR1 SGHDT and CDR2 YYEEEE. Drawing the rest from reference TRBV5-6 and TRBJ1-6, the complete variable domain is DAGVTQSPTHLIKTRGQQVTLRCSPKSGHDTVSWYQQALGQGPQFIFQYYEEEERQRGNFPDRFSGHQFPNYSSELNVNALLLGDSALYLCASSLGQGYNSPLHFGNGTRLTVT.

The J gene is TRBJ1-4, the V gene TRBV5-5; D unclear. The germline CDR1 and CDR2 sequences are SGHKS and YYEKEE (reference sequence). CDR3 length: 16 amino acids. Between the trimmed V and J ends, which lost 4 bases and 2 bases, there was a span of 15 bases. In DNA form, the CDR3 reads TGTGCCAGCAGCGGAGGAGTGCGGGAGACTAATGAAAAACTGTTTTTT. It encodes CASSGGVRETNEKLFF.

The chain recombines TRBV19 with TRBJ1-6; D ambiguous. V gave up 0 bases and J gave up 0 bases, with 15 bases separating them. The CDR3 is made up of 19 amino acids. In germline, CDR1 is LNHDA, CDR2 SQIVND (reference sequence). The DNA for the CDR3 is TGTGCCAGTAGTATAGATGCGCCGCGGCGGAACTCCTATAATTCACCCCTCCACTTT. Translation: CASSIDAPRRNSYNSPLHF.

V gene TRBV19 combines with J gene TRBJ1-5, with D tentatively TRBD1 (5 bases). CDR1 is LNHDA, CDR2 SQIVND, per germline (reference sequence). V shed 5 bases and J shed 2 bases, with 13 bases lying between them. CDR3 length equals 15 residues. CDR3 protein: CASSPGRAGNQPQHF. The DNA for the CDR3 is TGTGCCAGTAGTCCGGGCAGGGCGGGCAATCAGCCCCAGCATTTT. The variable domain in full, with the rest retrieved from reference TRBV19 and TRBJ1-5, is DGGITQSPKYLFRKEGQNVTLSCEQNLNHDAMYWYRQDPGQGLRLIYYSQIVNDFQKGDIAEGYSVSREKKESFPLTVTSAQKNPTAFYLCASSPGRAGNQPQHFGDGTRLSIL.

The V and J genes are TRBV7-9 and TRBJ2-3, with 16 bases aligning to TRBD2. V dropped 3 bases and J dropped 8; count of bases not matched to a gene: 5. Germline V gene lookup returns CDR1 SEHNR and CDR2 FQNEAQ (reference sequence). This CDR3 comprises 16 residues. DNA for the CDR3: TGTGCCAGCAGCTTGGGACTAGCGGGGGGGCCCGGTACGCAGTATTTT. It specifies CASSLGLAGGPGTQYF.

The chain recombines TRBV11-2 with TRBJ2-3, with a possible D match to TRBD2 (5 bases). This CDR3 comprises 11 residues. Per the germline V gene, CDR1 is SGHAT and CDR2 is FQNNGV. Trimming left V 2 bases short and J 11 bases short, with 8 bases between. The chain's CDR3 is CASSLSRGQYF. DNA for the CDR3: TGTGCCAGCAGCTTAAGTCGGGGGCAGTATTTT.

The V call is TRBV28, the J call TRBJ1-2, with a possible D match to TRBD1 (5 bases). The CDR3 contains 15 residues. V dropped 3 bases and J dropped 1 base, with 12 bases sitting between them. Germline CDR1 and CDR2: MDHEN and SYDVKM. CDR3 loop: CASSLEGRFNYGYTF. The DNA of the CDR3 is TGTGCCAGCAGTTTGGAGGGGCGATTTAACTATGGCTACACCTTC.